The rows below give T cell receptor beta chains drawn from one sample of a study of cytomegalovirus exposure and HLA in healthy donors. Using immunoSEQ multiplex PCR, the repertoire was profiled, and TCRdb retains in-frame clones only, with some absent. This table has about 140,000 clones, more than 60% appearing once. Sequences were obtained from PBMCs. The receptors stem from a man aged 30-40 years in good health and CMV-seropositive. CDR3s include the opening cysteine and the closing phenylalanine or tryptophan. A D gene is named only where the DNA matches it firmly. Clone size, where shown, is once, few, many, or a class for clones that have expanded.

CDR3 DNA: TGTGCCAGCAGCGTAGCCCCTGTCAATGAGCAGTTCTTC
CDR3 protein: CASSVAPVNEQFF
V gene: TRBV9
clone size: NA
J gene: TRBJ2-1
D gene: NA

CDR3 DNA: TGTGCCAGCAGCTTATTAGGACAGGGGGCCCAAGAGACCCAGTACTTC
CDR3 protein: CASSLLGQGAQETQYF
V gene: TRBV7-6
clone size: once
J gene: TRBJ2-5
D gene: TRBD1

CDR3 DNA: TGTGCCAGCAGTTTAGAGGGAATCCACCAGCCCCAGCATTTT
CDR3 protein: CASSLEGIHQPQHF
V gene: TRBV6-6
clone size: NA
J gene: TRBJ1-5
D gene: NA

CDR3 DNA: TGCGCCAGCAGCCCTACAGGGGGCGGCTACGAGCAGTACTTC
CDR3 protein: CASSPTGGGYEQYF
V gene: TRBV5-1
clone size: once
J gene: TRBJ2-7
D gene: TRBD1

CDR3 DNA: TGTGCCAGTAGTAGGGGACAGGGGCCCTATGGCTACACCTTC
CDR3 protein: CASSRGQGPYGYTF
V gene: TRBV19
clone size: few
J gene: TRBJ1-2
D gene: TRBD1

CDR3 DNA: TGTGCCAGCAGCTTAGGATCAGGCCGAATGGCACCCCTCCACTTT
CDR3 protein: CASSLGSGRMAPLHF
V gene: TRBV7-8
clone size: NA
J gene: TRBJ1-6
D gene: NA

CDR3 DNA: TGTGCCAGCAGTCCAGGGGACAGGGATAATTCACCCCTCCACTTT
CDR3 protein: CASSPGDRDNSPLHF
V gene: TRBV28
clone size: NA
J gene: TRBJ1-6
D gene: TRBD1

CDR3 DNA: TGTGCCAGCAGTGCAGGCAATTCACCCCTCCACTTT
CDR3 protein: CASSAGNSPLHF
V gene: TRBV2
clone size: NA
J gene: TRBJ1-6
D gene: NA

CDR3 DNA: TGTGCCAGCTCCCACCCCATGAAGGGACAGAGATACTACGAGCAGTACTTC
CDR3 protein: CASSHPMKGQRYYEQYF
V gene: TRBV7-6
clone size: NA
J gene: TRBJ2-7
D gene: TRBD1

CDR3 DNA: TGTGCCAGCAGGGGCATAGCGGGATCCGGGGAGCTGTTTTTT
CDR3 protein: CASRGIAGSGELFF
V gene: TRBV11-3
clone size: NA
J gene: TRBJ2-2
D gene: TRBD2

CDR3 DNA: TGCGCCAGCGCCGGGACAGGGGACGACGGCTACACCTTC
CDR3 protein: CASAGTGDDGYTF
V gene: TRBV5-1
clone size: NA
J gene: TRBJ1-2
D gene: TRBD1

CDR3 DNA: TGTGCCAGCAGTCGCGATAGCGGGAGAGCGGGCGAGCAGTACTTC
CDR3 protein: CASSRDSGRAGEQYF
V gene: TRBV6-5
clone size: NA
J gene: TRBJ2-7
D gene: TRBD2

CDR3 DNA: TGTGCCAGCAGCTCCGTAGGGGCGGGCAGGGGGCGGGAGCTGTTTTTT
CDR3 protein: CASSSVGAGRGRELFF
V gene: TRBV7-8
clone size: once
J gene: TRBJ2-2
D gene: TRBD1

CDR3 DNA: TGTGCCAGTAAGGACAGGGATAAAAAGCGGGAGGAATACAATGAGCAGTTCTTC
CDR3 protein: CASKDRDKKREEYNEQFF
V gene: TRBV19
clone size: few
J gene: TRBJ2-1
D gene: NA

CDR3 DNA: TGTGCCAGCAGCGTAGGGAGCAATAGCAATCAGCCCCAGCATTTT
CDR3 protein: CASSVGSNSNQPQHF
V gene: TRBV9
clone size: NA
J gene: TRBJ1-5
D gene: NA

CDR3 DNA: TGTGCCAGCAGCGGGATAAGGGAAACGGGACTCATCCACACCGGGGAGCTGTTTTTT
CDR3 protein: CASSGIRETGLIHTGELFF
V gene: TRBV9
clone size: few
J gene: TRBJ2-2
D gene: NA